The next 5 T cell receptor beta chains were all read from a single sample in a study of cytomegalovirus exposure and HLA in healthy donors. This PCR relied on a set of 60 Vbeta primers and 13 Jbeta primers. Libraries were prepared by immunoSEQ multiplex PCR; TCRdb keeps only in-frame clonotypes and omits some of them. The table records some 180,000 clones, 10% to 15% of them present only once. Source material: PBMCs. The source is a man aged 45 to 65 in good health and CMV-seropositive.

This clone showed up just a few times. The J gene is TRBJ1-5, the V gene TRBV2, with D perhaps TRBD1 (5 bases). V lost 5 bases and J lost 3, with 11 bases in between. CDR3 length: 14 amino acids. Germline-derived CDR1 and CDR2 are SNHLY and FYNNEI. CDR3 protein: CASSLGQANQPQHF. The CDR3, as DNA: TGTGCCAGCAGTCTCGGACAAGCCAATCAGCCCCAGCATTTT.

The chain has TRBV7-9 and TRBJ2-7; perhaps TRBD2 as D (6 bases). This CDR3 has 15 residues. V lost 1 base and J lost 7, with 17 bases in between. The germline gives CDR1 SEHNR, CDR2 FQNEAQ (reference sequence). CDR3 in DNA: TGTGCCAGCAGCTTAGGGGGACTTTTAATGGGGGAGCAGTACTTC. Translation: CASSLGGLLMGEQYF.

The chain joins TRBV5-1 to TRBJ2-5; 9 nucleotides align to TRBD2. The CDR3 has 15 amino acids. Losses at the gene ends were 0 bases for V and 4 bases for J; bases not matched to a gene: 4. CDR1 is SGHRS, CDR2 YFSETQ, per germline. In DNA form, the CDR3 reads TGCGCCAGCAGCTTGGATGCGGGGGGGGGAGAGACCCAGTACTTC. This codes for CASSLDAGGGETQYF.

This clone was observed a handful of times. V is TRBV9 and J is TRBJ1-2; D gene unclear. The germline V and J ends were trimmed by 1 base and 0 bases, with 13 bases remaining between them. CDR1 is SGDLS and CDR2 is YYNGEE in the germline V gene. The CDR3 length is 16 residues. This chain's CDR3 is CASSVTSGEPNYGYTF. In DNA form, the CDR3 reads TGTGCCAGCAGCGTAACTTCCGGGGAGCCTAACTATGGCTACACCTTC.

This chain joins TRBV7-2 and TRBJ1-1, with 7 bases aligning to TRBD1. The J segment lost 5 bases and the V segment lost 3 bases, leaving 6 bases of the junction unmatched. The CDR3 length is 14 residues. Germline V gives CDR1 SGHTA, CDR2 FQGNSA. CDR3 sequence (DNA): TGTGCCAGCAGCTTGAGGGGGCCGAAGACTGAAGCTTTCTTT. Translating it yields CASSLRGPKTEAFF.